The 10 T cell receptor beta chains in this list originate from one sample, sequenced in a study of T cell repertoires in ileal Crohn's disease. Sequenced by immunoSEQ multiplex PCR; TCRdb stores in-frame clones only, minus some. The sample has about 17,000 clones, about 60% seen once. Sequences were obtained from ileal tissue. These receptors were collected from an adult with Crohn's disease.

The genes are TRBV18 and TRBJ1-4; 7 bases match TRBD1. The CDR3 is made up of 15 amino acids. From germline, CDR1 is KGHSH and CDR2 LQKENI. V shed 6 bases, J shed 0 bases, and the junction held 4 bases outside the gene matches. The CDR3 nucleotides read TGTGCCAGCTCCCAAGGGACAGCAACTAATGAAAAACTGTTTTTT. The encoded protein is CASSQGTATNEKLFF.

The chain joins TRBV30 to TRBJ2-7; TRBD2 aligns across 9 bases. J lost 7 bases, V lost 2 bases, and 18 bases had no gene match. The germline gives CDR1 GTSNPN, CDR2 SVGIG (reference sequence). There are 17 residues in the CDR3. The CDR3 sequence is CAWSLKTGREGHREQYF. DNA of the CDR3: TGTGCCTGGAGTTTGAAGACGGGGCGGGAGGGCCACAGGGAGCAGTACTTC.

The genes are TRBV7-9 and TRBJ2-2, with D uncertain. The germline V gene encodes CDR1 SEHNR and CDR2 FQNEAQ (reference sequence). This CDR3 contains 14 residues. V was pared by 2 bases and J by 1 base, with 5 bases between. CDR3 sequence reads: CASSLLRNTGELFF. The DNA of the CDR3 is TGTGCCAGCAGCTTACTTAGGAACACCGGGGAGCTGTTTTTT. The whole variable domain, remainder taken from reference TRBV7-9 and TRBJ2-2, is DTGVSQNPRHKITKRGQNVTFRCDPISEHNRLYWYRQTLGQGPEFLTYFQNEAQLEKSRLLSDRFSAERPKGSFSTLEIQRTEQGDSAMYLCASSLLRNTGELFFGEGSRLTVL.

This CDR3 reads CASSLFFRDTGPSGANVLTF. Written as DNA, the CDR3 is TGTGCCAGCAGCCTTTTCTTCCGGGACACAGGGCCCTCTGGGGCCAACGTCCTGACTTTC. The genes are TRBV27 and TRBJ2-6, with D maybe TRBD1 (6 bases). The CDR3 loop spans 20 amino acids. Germline values: CDR1 MNHEY, CDR2 SMNVEV (reference sequence). The V end was cut by 6 bases, the J end by 0 bases, with 24 bases between.

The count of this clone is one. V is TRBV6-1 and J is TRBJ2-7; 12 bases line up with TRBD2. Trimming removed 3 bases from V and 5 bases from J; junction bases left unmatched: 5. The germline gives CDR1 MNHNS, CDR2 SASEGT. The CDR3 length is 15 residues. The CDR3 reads CASSDASGRADEQYF. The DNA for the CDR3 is TGTGCCAGCAGTGACGCTAGCGGGAGGGCCGACGAGCAGTACTTC.

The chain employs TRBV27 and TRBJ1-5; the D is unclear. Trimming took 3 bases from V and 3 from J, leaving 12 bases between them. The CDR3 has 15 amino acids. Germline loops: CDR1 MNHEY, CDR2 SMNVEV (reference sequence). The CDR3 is CASSFTPRVNQPQHF. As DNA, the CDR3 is TGTGCCAGCAGTTTCACCCCCCGGGTCAATCAGCCCCAGCATTTT.

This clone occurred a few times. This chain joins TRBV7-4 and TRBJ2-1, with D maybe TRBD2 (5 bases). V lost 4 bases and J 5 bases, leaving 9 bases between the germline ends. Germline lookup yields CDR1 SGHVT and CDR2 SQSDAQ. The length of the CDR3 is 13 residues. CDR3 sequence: CASSSGLNNEQFF. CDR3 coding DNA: TGTGCCAGCAGCTCAGGACTTAACAATGAGCAGTTCTTC.

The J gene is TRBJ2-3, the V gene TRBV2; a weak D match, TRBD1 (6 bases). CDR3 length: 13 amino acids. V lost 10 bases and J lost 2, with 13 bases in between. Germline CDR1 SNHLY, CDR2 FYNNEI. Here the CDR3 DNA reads TGTGCCAACAACAGGGATATCACAGATACGCAGTATTTT. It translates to CANNRDITDTQYF.

The CDR3 sequence is CASSIDRLSRETQYF. In DNA, the CDR3 is TGTGCCAGTAGTATAGATCGACTATCAAGGGAGACCCAGTACTTC. The chain recombines TRBV19 with TRBJ2-5; possibly TRBD2 for D (5 bases). The CDR3 has 15 amino acids. CDR1 is LNHDA and CDR2 is SQIVND in the germline V gene (reference sequence). Trimming left V 0 bases short and J 5 bases short, with 13 bases between.

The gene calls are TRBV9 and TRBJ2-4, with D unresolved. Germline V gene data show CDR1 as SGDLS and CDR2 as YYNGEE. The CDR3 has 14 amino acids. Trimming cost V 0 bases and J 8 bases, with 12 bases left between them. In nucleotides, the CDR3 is TGTGCCAGCAGCGTAGGTGCCGGGTTGGACATTCAGTACTTC. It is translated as CASSVGAGLDIQYF.